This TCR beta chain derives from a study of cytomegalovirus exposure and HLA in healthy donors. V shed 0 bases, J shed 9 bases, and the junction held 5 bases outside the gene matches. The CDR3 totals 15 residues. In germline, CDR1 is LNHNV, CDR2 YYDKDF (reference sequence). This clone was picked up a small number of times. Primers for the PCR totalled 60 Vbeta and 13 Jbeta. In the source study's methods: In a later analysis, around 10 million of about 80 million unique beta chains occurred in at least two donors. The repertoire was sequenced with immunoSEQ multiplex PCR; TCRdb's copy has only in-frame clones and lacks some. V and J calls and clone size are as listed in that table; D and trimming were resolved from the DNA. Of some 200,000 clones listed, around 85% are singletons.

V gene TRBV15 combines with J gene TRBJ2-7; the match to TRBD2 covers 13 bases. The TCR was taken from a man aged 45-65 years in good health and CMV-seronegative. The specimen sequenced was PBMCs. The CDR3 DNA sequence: TGTGCCACCAGCAGAGAGGGACTAGCGGGATCGTGGCAGTACTTC. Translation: CATSREGLAGSWQYF.